This entry concerns a single T cell receptor (beta chain). Its antigen is not identified. This sample is drawn from a study of T cell responses to AZD1222 COVID-19 vaccine. Study-level results: Once two AZD1222 doses were given, Spike-specific TCR breadth and depth went up. The donor group comprised mostly white British people and more females; the analysis possibly underestimated clonal diversity. Without day 14 samples, only post-peak T cell repertoires were studied.

Clones were read by immunoSEQ multiplex PCR, and TCRdb kept only the in-frame ones, dropping some. The sample has under 60,000 clones; 70% to 90% are singletons. The sequence came from an adult who received the AZD1222 COVID-19 vaccine. The specimen comprised peripheral blood, sampled 28 days after the second AZD1222 dose.

The CDR3 here is CASRLAGNQETQYF. The DNA for the CDR3 is TGTGCCAGCAGACTAGCGGGGAACCAAGAGACCCAGTACTTC. The rearrangement links TRBV6-5 to TRBJ2-5, with 10 positions matching TRBD2. The CDR3 is made up of 14 amino acids. Looked up from germline, CDR1 is MNHEY and CDR2 is SVGAGI. The ends lost 6 bases at V and 0 bases at J; junction bases unmatched: 1.